This T cell receptor (beta chain) came from a study of shared clonotypes between healthy human individuals. Across the whole study: The donor pool was made up of two women and three men aged 18 to 49. Study-wide results and limits: Researchers found naive subsets generally carried larger estimated richness than memory subsets. Sharing of clonotypes among donors was expected to vary with sequencing depth.

Germline loops: CDR1 SGHDT, CDR2 YYEEEE. Trimming pared 1 base from V and 0 bases from J, leaving 7 bases between. This CDR3 is built from 15 residues. Authors' processing steps: For the immunoSEQ data, sequences were junction-only without quality scores, so filtering differed. The data were produced by immunoSEQ multiplex PCR, yet TCRdb's version contains in-frame clones alone and is incomplete. The D gene and trimming were derived from the DNA, and the V and J assignments and clone size from that table. Of 550,000 to 650,000 clones in the sample, approximately 96% were seen once. Terminally differentiated effector memory CD45RA+ cells were left out of the naive CD8 fraction, which was CD45RO-negative and positively selected for CCR7. A single count supports this clone. What it binds is unknown.

The genes are TRBV5-6 and TRBJ2-2; D uncertain. This sequence was found in a woman in her twenties or thirties in good health. Sequencing input: naive CD8+ T cells sorted from blood. CDR3 residues: CASSLWPANTGELFF. The CDR3 bases are TGTGCCAGCAGCTTGTGGCCAGCGAACACCGGGGAGCTGTTTTTT.